This T cell receptor beta chain stems from a study of shared clonotypes between healthy human individuals. This table comes from immunoSEQ multiplex PCR, and its TCRdb copy is limited to in-frame clones, with some not included. There are about 2.4 million clones in the sample; around nine tenths occur only once, and roughly 0.15% lies in the top ten. The CDR3 has 12 residues. This chain joins TRBV21-1 and TRBJ1-3. TRBV21-1 is a recognized pseudogene. The sample consisted of naive CD4+ T cells sorted from blood. As to subset: CD45RA+ positively selected. This clonotype was obtained from a man in his late teens or twenties in good health. CDR3 coding DNA: TGTGCCAGCAGCAAGCCCGGAAACACCATATATTTT. It is translated as CASSKPGNTIYF.